This note documents a single TCR beta chain sequence. The target antigen is unknown. V lost 5 bases, J lost 4 bases, and 14 bases lay in between. This CDR3 has 14 amino acids. This sample was taken from a study of T cells after yellow fever vaccination. Study as a whole: SMART-Seq v4 Ultra Low Input prepared the low-cell-number fractions.

Findings of the study overall: Most primary-vaccination clones recurred post-booster (approximately 96% CD4, roughly 91% CD8).

Generation of TCR cDNA used 5'RACE template switching (which added a universal primer site and UMIs). TCRdb processed the 5' RACE reads anew with MiXCR; each CDR3 protein has one entry. Of 95,000 to 100,000 distinct CDR3 sequences detected, roughly 5.2% appear once; the ten largest clones hold roughly 41%. The V and J genes are TRBV12-3 or TRBV12-4 and TRBJ1-2; D possibly corresponds to TRBD1 (6 bases). The clonotype comes from a man between 18 and 35 years old who received the YFV17D yellow fever vaccine. Sequences were derived from CD8+ T cells sorted from PBMCs, sampled 10 days after the yellow fever booster vaccination. Here the CDR3 DNA reads TGTGCCAGCAGTCCTCAGATCAGGGGCTATGGCTACACCTTC. The encoded protein is CASSPQIRGYGYTF.